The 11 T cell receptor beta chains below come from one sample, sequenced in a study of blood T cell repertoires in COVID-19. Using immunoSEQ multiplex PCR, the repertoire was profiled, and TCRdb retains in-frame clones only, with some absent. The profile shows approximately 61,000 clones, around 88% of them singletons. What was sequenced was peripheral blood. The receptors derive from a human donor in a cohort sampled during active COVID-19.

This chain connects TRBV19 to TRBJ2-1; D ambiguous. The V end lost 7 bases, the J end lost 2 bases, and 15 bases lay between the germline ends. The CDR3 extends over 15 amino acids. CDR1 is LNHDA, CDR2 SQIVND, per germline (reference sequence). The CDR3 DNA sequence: TGTGCCAGTACTAATCCGGAGAAGACCTACAATGAGCAGTTCTTC. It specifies CASTNPEKTYNEQFF.

The CDR3 region has the DNA TGCGCCAGCAGCTCACCCGGGAGCTCCTATAATTCACCCCTCCACTTT. Its protein product is CASSSPGSSYNSPLHF. The chain uses TRBV5-1 and TRBJ1-6, with D unclear. Per the germline V gene, CDR1 is SGHRS and CDR2 is YFSETQ. This CDR3 is 16 amino acids long. Trimming removed 3 bases at V and 0 bases at J, with 10 bases between. The whole variable domain, filled in from reference TRBV5-1 and TRBJ1-6, reads KAGVTQTPRYLIKTRGQQVTLSCSPISGHRSVSWYQQTPGQGLQFLFEYFSETQRNKGNFPGRFSGRQFSNSRSEMNVSTLELGDSALYLCASSSPGSSYNSPLHFGNGTRLTVT.

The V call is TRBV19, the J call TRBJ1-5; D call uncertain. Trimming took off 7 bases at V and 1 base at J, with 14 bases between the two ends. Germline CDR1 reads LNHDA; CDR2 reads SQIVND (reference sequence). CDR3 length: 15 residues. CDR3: CASTPLRRSNQPQHF. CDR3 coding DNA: TGTGCCAGTACCCCTCTAAGGAGAAGCAATCAGCCCCAGCATTTT.

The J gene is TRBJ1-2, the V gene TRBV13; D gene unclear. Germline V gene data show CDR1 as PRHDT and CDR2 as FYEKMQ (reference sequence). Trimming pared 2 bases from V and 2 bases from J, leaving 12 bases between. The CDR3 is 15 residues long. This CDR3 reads CASSLTPGGNYGYTF. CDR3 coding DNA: TGTGCCAGCAGCTTAACCCCGGGAGGGAACTATGGCTACACCTTC.

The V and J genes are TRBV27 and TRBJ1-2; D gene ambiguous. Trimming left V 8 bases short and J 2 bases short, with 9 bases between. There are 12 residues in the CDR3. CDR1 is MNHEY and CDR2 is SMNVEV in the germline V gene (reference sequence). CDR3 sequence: CASSNSNYGYTF. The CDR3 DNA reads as TGTGCCAGCTCTAACAGCAACTATGGCTACACCTTC.

This chain's CDR3 is CASSLWTGVAYEQYF. CDR3 in DNA: TGTGCCAGCAGCTTATGGACAGGGGTTGCCTACGAGCAGTACTTC. V is TRBV5-5 and J is TRBJ2-7, with 9 bases that match TRBD1. The CDR3 contains 15 residues. V trimming: 2 bases; J trimming: 2 bases; junction bases outside the gene matches: 5. Germline V gene lookup returns CDR1 SGHKS and CDR2 YYEKEE (reference sequence).

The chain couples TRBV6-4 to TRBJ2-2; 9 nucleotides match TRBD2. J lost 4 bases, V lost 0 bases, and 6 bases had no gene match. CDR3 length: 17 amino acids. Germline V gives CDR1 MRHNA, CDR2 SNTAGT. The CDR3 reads CASSDSILAGITGELFF. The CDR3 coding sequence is TGTGCCAGCAGTGACTCGATCCTAGCGGGAATCACCGGGGAGCTGTTTTTT.

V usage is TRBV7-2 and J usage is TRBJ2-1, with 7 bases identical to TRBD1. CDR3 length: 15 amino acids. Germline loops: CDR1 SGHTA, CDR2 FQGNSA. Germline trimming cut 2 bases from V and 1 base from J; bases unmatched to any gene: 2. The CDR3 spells CASSLRDRSYNEQFF. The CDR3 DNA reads TGTGCCAGCAGCTTACGGGACAGATCCTACAATGAGCAGTTCTTC.

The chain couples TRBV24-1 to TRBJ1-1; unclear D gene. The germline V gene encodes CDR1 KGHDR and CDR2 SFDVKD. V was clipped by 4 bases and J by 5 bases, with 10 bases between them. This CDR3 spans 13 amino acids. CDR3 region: CATSDSGRTEAFF. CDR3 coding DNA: TGTGCCACCAGTGACTCCGGGAGGACTGAAGCTTTCTTT.

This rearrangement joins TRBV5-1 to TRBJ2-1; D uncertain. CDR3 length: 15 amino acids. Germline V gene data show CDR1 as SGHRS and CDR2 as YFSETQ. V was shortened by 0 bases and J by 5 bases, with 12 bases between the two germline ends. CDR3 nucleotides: TGCGCCAGCAGCTTGGGGGTTCAACGGGACAATGAGCAGTTCTTC. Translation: CASSLGVQRDNEQFF.

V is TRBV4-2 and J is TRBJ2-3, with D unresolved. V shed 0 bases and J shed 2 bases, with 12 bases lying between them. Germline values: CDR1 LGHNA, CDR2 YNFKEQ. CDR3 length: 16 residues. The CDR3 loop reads CASSQDVSTHTDTQYF. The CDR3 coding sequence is TGTGCCAGCAGCCAAGATGTGAGCACGCACACAGATACGCAGTATTTT.